A single sample is the source of the 16 T cell receptor beta chains below, sequenced in a study of cytomegalovirus exposure and HLA in healthy donors. Vbeta (60) and Jbeta (13) primers were used in the PCR. Clones were sequenced by immunoSEQ multiplex PCR, and TCRdb holds only the in-frame ones, with some missing. The table includes about 140,000 clones, 85% to 90% detected once. The sequenced material came from PBMCs. The origin of the receptors is a woman aged 30 to 39 in good health and CMV-seronegative.

This chain connects TRBV6-5 to TRBJ1-2; perhaps TRBD1 as D (6 bases). V was pared by 6 bases and J by 6 bases, with 11 bases between. The CDR3 extends over 12 amino acids. CDR1 is MNHEY, CDR2 SVGAGI, per germline. The CDR3 spells CASSRTGNGYTF. In nucleotides, the CDR3 is TGTGCCAGCAGCCGAACAGGGAATGGCTACACCTTC.

The chain links TRBV11-1 to TRBJ2-1; D is possibly TRBD1 (5 bases). Germline CDR1 SGHAT, CDR2 FQDESV (reference sequence). The CDR3 length is 13 residues. Deletions cut 5 bases from V and 10 bases from J, with 15 bases between. The CDR3 protein is CASSLSRAAEQFF. The CDR3 region has the DNA TGTGCCAGCAGCCTGTCCAGGGCAGCGGAGCAGTTCTTC. Filled out from reference TRBV11-1 and TRBJ2-1, the complete variable domain reads EAEVAQSPRYKITEKSQAVAFWCDPISGHATLYWYRQILGQGPELLVQFQDESVVDDSQLPKDRFSAERLKGVDSTLKIQPAELGDSAMYLCASSLSRAAEQFFGPGTRLTVL.

The chain couples TRBV5-1 to TRBJ2-3, with a tentative D call TRBD2 (5 bases). Germline-derived CDR1 and CDR2 are SGHRS and YFSETQ. The CDR3 runs 14 residues. The V gene lost 2 bases and the J gene lost 2 bases, with 9 bases spanning the gap. The CDR3 protein is CASSLADPTDTQYF. The CDR3 nucleotides read TGCGCCAGCAGCTTAGCGGACCCCACAGATACGCAGTATTTT.

This rearrangement joins TRBV30 to TRBJ1-2; the match to TRBD1 covers 9 bases. Germline V gene sequence: CDR1 GTSNPN, CDR2 SVGIG (reference sequence). The J segment lost 8 bases and the V segment lost 1 base, leaving 5 bases of the junction unmatched. This CDR3 is 13 amino acids long. The chain's CDR3 is CAWSATGGDGYTF. CDR3 coding DNA: TGTGCCTGGAGTGCTACAGGGGGCGACGGCTACACCTTC.

The CDR3 protein is CASSSSGRRAQYF. The CDR3 DNA is TGTGCCAGCAGCTCGAGCGGGAGAAGAGCGCAGTATTTT. The rearrangement links TRBV7-8 to TRBJ2-3; 8 bases align to TRBD2. From germline, CDR1 is SGHVS and CDR2 FQNEAQ. V shed 4 bases and J 10 bases; nucleotides not matched to a gene: 7. This CDR3 is 13 amino acids long.

V is TRBV18 and J is TRBJ2-3; 12 positions agree with TRBD2. CDR1 and CDR2 (germline): KGHSH, LQKENI. CDR3 length: 16 residues. J was trimmed by 5 bases and V by 1 base; bases with no gene match: 4. The CDR3 DNA is TGTGCCAGCTCACCACGCCTAGCGGGAGGGCAAGATACGCAGTATTTT. Its translation is CASSPRLAGGQDTQYF. Filled out from reference TRBV18 and TRBJ2-3, the complete variable domain reads NAGVMQNPRHLVRRRGQEARLRCSPMKGHSHVYWYRQLPEEGLKFMVYLQKENIIDESGMPKERFSAEFPKEGPSILRIQQVVRGDSAAYFCASSPRLAGGQDTQYFGPGTRLTVL.

The genes are TRBV7-2 and TRBJ1-1; D uncertain. The ends were cut back, 1 base at V and 3 bases at J, with 6 bases in the middle. The CDR3 is 13 amino acids. Germline V gene data show CDR1 as SGHTA and CDR2 as FQGNSA. CDR3 in amino acids: CASSLVRDTEAFF. The DNA for the CDR3 is TGTGCCAGCAGCTTAGTGAGGGACACTGAAGCTTTCTTT.

The rearrangement joins TRBV5-4 to TRBJ2-7, with D possibly being TRBD1 (6 bases). Germline CDR1 SGHNT, CDR2 YYREEE (reference sequence). The germline V and J ends were trimmed by 4 bases and 2 bases, with 19 bases remaining between them. This CDR3 spans 16 amino acids. The DNA for the CDR3 is TGTGCCAGCAGCCCAGACAGGCTCGCCATCACCTACGAGCAGTACTTC. Amino acid sequence: CASSPDRLAITYEQYF.

The gene calls are TRBV6-7 and TRBJ1-2; 8 bases map to TRBD1. TRBV6-7 counts as an open reading frame of uncertain function. CDR3 length equals 17 residues. Trimming removed 0 bases from V and 5 bases from J; junction bases left unmatched: 11. The CDR3 region is CASSYSKCDRGGYGYTF. The CDR3 DNA sequence: TGTGCCAGCAGTTACTCGAAGTGTGACAGGGGAGGATATGGCTACACCTTC.

The chain recombines TRBV7-9 with TRBJ1-1; TRBD1 agrees at 7 bases. Germline V CDR1 and CDR2: SEHNR, FQNEAQ (reference sequence). V trimming: 2 bases; J trimming: 5 bases; junction bases outside the gene matches: 11. The CDR3 is 16 residues long. The CDR3 DNA reads TGTGCCAGCAGCTTATTCCGAACAGGGGTACGTACTGAAGCTTTCTTT. It codes for CASSLFRTGVRTEAFF.

The CDR3 DNA is TGTGCCAGCAGTTTAGAGCCTCTGGGGGCCGGCACTGAAGCTTTCTTT. As protein: CASSLEPLGAGTEAFF. The chain joins TRBV27 to TRBJ1-1; D perhaps matches TRBD1 (6 bases). Trimming cost V 2 bases and J 4 bases, with 17 bases left between them. The CDR3 covers 16 residues. Germline CDR1 and CDR2: MNHEY and SMNVEV (reference sequence).

The chain carries TRBV7-8 and TRBJ2-3; 9 positions agree with TRBD2. The CDR3 runs 16 residues. V gave up 2 bases and J gave up 2 bases; unmatched junction bases: 5. Germline assignment: CDR1 SGHVS and CDR2 FQNEAQ. DNA of the CDR3: TGTGCCAGCAGCTTATCGACTAGCGGTTACACAGATACGCAGTATTTT. Amino acid sequence: CASSLSTSGYTDTQYF. Drawing the rest from reference TRBV7-8 and TRBJ2-3, the complete variable domain is GAGVSQSPRYKVAKRGQDVALRCDPISGHVSLFWYQQALGQGPEFLTYFQNEAQLDKSGLPSDRFFAERPEGSVSTLKIQRTQQEDSAVYLCASSLSTSGYTDTQYFGPGTRLTVL.

The gene calls are TRBV13 and TRBJ1-1, with TRBD1 identical over 10 bases. Looked up from germline, CDR1 is PRHDT and CDR2 is FYEKMQ (reference sequence). This CDR3 region has 17 residues. Germline trimming cut 0 bases from V and 4 bases from J; bases unmatched to any gene: 8. CDR3 region: CASSLGGTGALGTEAFF. CDR3 DNA sequence: TGTGCCAGCAGCTTAGGGGGGACAGGGGCGTTGGGCACTGAAGCTTTCTTT.

The chain recombines TRBV19 with TRBJ1-5, with TRBD1 matching 9 bases. V lost 3 bases and J lost 3; bases outside the gene matches: 3. The germline gives CDR1 LNHDA, CDR2 SQIVND (reference sequence). The CDR3 length is 15 residues. DNA of the CDR3: TGTGCCAGTAGTATGTGGACAGGGGACAATCAGCCCCAGCATTTT. Protein: CASSMWTGDNQPQHF.

About this clone: This same CDR3 is encoded by further DNA sequences in the sample. The V call is TRBV7-9, the J call TRBJ1-5; no clear D gene. The CDR3 spans 15 residues. Trimming pared 1 base from V and 6 bases from J, leaving 13 bases between. CDR1 is SEHNR, CDR2 FQNEAQ, per germline (reference sequence). The CDR3 sequence: CASSLGGTVGQPQHF. The DNA of the CDR3 is TGTGCCAGCAGCTTAGGCGGTACGGTCGGTCAGCCCCAGCATTTT.

The V and J genes are TRBV28 and TRBJ2-4, with 13 bases aligning to TRBD2. The CDR3 consists of 19 residues. Trimming removed 1 base from V and 3 bases from J; junction bases left unmatched: 9. The V gene's germline CDR1 is MDHEN and CDR2 SYDVKM. The CDR3 protein is CASSLFITSGRAGKNIQYF. The CDR3, as DNA: TGTGCCAGCAGTTTATTCATTACTAGCGGGAGGGCTGGCAAAAACATTCAGTACTTC.